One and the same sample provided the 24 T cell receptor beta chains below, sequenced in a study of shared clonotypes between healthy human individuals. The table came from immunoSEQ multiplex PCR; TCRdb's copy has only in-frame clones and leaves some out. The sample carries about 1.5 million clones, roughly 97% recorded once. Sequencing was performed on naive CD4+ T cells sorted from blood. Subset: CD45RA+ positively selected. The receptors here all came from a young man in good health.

In nucleotides, the CDR3 is TGTGCCAGCAGTGAATGGGGACAGGGAGCGCAGTTCTTC. As protein: CASSEWGQGAQFF. The chain combines TRBV6-1 with TRBJ2-1, with TRBD1 identical over 9 bases. V dropped 2 bases and J dropped 12; count of bases not matched to a gene: 5. The CDR3 has 13 amino acids. Germline V gene sequence: CDR1 MNHNS, CDR2 SASEGT.

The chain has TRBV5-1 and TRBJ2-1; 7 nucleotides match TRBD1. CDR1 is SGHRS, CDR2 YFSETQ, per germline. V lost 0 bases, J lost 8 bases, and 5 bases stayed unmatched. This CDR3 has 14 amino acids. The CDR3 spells CASSLATGADEQFF. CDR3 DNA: TGCGCCAGCAGCTTGGCCACAGGGGCAGATGAGCAGTTCTTC. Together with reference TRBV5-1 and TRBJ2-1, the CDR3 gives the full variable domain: KAGVTQTPRYLIKTRGQQVTLSCSPISGHRSVSWYQQTPGQGLQFLFEYFSETQRNKGNFPGRFSGRQFSNSRSEMNVSTLELGDSALYLCASSLATGADEQFFGPGTRLTVL.

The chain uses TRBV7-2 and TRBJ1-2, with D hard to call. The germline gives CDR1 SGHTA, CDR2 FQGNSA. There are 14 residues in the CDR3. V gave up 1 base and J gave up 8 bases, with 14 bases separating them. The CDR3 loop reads CASSLDYGQAGYTF. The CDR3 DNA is TGTGCCAGCAGCTTAGATTATGGGCAGGCGGGCTACACCTTC.

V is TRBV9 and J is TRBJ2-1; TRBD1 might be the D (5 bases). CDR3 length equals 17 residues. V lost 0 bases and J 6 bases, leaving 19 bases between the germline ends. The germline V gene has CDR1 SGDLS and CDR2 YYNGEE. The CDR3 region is CASSVAPLGAYPNEQFF. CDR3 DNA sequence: TGTGCCAGCAGCGTAGCGCCCCTAGGGGCGTATCCCAATGAGCAGTTCTTC.

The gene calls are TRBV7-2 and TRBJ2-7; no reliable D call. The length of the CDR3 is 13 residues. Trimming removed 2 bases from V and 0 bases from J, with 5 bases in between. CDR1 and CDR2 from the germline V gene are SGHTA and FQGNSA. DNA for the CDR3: TGTGCCAGCAGCTTATCTCTCTCCTACGAGCAGTACTTC. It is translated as CASSLSLSYEQYF.

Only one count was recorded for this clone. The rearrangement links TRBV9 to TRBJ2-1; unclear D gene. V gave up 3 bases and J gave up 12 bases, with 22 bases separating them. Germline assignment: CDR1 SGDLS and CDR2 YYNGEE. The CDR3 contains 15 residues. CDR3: CASSASSTLQDRQFF. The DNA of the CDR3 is TGTGCCAGCAGCGCTAGTAGTACATTACAAGACCGGCAGTTCTTC.

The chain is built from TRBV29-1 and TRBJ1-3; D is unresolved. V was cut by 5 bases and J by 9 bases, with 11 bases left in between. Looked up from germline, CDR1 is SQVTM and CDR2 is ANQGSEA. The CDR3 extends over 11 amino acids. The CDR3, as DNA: TGCAGCGTTAAGGGAGATGGCACCATATATTTT. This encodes CSVKGDGTIYF.

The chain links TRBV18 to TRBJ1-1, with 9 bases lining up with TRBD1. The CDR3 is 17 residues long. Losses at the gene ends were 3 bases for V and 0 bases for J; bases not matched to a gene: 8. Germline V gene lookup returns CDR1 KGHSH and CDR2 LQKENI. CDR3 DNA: TGTGCCAGCTCACCGTTGCCAGGACAGGGGATGAACACTGAAGCTTTCTTT. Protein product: CASSPLPGQGMNTEAFF.

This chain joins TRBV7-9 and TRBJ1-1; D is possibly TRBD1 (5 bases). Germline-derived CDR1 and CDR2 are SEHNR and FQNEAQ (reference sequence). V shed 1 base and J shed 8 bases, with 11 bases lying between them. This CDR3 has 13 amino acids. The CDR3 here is CASSLVRDPEAFF. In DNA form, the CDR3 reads TGTGCCAGCAGCTTAGTCCGGGACCCCGAAGCTTTCTTT. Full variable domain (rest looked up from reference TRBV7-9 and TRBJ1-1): DTGVSQNPRHKITKRGQNVTFRCDPISEHNRLYWYRQTLGQGPEFLTYFQNEAQLEKSRLLSDRFSAERPKGSFSTLEIQRTEQGDSAMYLCASSLVRDPEAFFGQGTRLTVV.

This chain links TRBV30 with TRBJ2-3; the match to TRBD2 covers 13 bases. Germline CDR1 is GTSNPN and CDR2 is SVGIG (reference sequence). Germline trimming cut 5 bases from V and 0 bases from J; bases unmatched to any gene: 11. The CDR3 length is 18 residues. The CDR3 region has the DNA TGTGCCTGGGCCGTACTAGCGGGAGGGCCCTCGAGCACAGATACGCAGTATTTT. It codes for CAWAVLAGGPSSTDTQYF.

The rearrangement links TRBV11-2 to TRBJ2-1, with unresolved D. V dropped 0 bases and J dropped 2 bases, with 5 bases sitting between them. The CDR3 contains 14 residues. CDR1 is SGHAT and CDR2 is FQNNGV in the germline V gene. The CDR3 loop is CASSLEAAYNEQFF. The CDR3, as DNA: TGTGCCAGCAGCTTAGAGGCAGCCTACAATGAGCAGTTCTTC.

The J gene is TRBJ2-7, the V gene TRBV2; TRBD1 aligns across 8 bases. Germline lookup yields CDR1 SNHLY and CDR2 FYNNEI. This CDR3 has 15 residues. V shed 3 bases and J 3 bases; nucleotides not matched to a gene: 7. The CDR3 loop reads CASSDAGTGNYEQYF. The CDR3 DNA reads TGTGCCAGCAGTGACGCCGGGACAGGTAACTACGAGCAGTACTTC. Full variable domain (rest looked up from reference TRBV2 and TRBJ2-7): EPEVTQTPSHQVTQMGQEVILRCVPISNHLYFYWYRQILGQKVEFLVSFYNNEISEKSEIFDDQFSVERPDGSNFTLKIRSTKLEDSAMYFCASSDAGTGNYEQYFGPGTRLTVT.

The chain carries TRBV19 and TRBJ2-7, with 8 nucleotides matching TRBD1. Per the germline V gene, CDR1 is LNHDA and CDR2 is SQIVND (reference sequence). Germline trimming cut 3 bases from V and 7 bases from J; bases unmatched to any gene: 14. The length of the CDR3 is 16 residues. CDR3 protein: CASSMKSDRVPREQYF. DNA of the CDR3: TGTGCCAGTAGTATGAAATCGGACAGGGTACCGCGTGAGCAGTACTTC. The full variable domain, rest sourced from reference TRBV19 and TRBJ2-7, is DGGITQSPKYLFRKEGQNVTLSCEQNLNHDAMYWYRQDPGQGLRLIYYSQIVNDFQKGDIAEGYSVSREKKESFPLTVTSAQKNPTAFYLCASSMKSDRVPREQYFGPGTRLTVT.

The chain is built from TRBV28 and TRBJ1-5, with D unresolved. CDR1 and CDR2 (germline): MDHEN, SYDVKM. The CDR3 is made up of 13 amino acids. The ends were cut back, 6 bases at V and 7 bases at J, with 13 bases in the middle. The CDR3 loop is CASSSEGWQPQHF. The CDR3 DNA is TGTGCCAGCAGCTCGGAGGGTTGGCAGCCCCAGCATTTT. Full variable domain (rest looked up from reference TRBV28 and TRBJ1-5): DVKVTQSSRYLVKRTGEKVFLECVQDMDHENMFWYRQDPGLGLRLIYFSYDVKMKEKGDIPEGYSVSREKKERFSLILESASTNQTSMYLCASSSEGWQPQHFGDGTRLSIL.

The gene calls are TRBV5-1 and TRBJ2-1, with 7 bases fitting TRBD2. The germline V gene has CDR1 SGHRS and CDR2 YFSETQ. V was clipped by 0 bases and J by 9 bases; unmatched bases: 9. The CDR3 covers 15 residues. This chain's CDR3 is CASSLGAGPGGEQFF. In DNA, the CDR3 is TGCGCCAGCAGCTTGGGGGCGGGGCCGGGGGGTGAGCAGTTCTTC.

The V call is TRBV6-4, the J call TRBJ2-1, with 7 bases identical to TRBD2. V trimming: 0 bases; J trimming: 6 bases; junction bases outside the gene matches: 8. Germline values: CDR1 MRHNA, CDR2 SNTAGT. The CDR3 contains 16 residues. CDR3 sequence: CASSDSLSGAFNEQFF. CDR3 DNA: TGTGCCAGCAGTGACTCCCTAAGCGGGGCTTTCAATGAGCAGTTCTTC.

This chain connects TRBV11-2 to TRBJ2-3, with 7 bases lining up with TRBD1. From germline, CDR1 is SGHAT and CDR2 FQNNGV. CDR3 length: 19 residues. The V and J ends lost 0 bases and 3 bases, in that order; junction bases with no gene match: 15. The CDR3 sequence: CASSLDRNRQGRRTDTQYF. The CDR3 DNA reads TGTGCCAGCAGCTTAGACCGGAATCGACAGGGAAGGCGGACAGATACGCAGTATTTT.

The CDR3 DNA reads TGTGCCAGCAGCCCGTCAGGGAGTAACACTGAAGCTTTCTTT. This gives the protein CASSPSGSNTEAFF. The rearrangement uses TRBV9 and TRBJ1-1; D possibly corresponds to TRBD1 (5 bases). The V gene lost 4 bases and the J gene lost 2 bases, with 12 bases spanning the gap. In germline, CDR1 is SGDLS, CDR2 YYNGEE. The CDR3 loop spans 14 amino acids.

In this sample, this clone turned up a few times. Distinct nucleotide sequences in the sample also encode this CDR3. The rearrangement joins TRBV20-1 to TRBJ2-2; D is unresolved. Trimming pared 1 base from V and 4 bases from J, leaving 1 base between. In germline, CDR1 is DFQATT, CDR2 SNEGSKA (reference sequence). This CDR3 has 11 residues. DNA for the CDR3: TGCAGTGCTAGAGGCACCGGGGAGCTGTTTTTT. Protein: CSARGTGELFF.

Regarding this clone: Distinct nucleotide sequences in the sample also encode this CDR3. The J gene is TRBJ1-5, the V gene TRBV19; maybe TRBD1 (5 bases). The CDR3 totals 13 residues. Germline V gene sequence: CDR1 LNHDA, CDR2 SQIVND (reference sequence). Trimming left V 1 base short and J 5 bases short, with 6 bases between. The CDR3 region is CASSIGGDQPQHF. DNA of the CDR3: TGTGCCAGTAGTATAGGGGGGGATCAGCCCCAGCATTTT.

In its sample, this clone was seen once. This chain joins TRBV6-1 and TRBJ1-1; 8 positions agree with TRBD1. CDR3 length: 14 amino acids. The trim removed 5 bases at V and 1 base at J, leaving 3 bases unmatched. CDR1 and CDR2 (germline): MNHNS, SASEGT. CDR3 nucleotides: TGTGCCAGCAGTCACAGGGGGACGAACACTGAAGCTTTCTTT. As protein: CASSHRGTNTEAFF.

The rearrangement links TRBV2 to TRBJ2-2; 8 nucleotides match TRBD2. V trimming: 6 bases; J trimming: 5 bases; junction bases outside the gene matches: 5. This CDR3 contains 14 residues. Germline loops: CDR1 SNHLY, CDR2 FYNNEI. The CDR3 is CASRGTSFTGELFF. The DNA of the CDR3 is TGTGCCAGCAGAGGGACTAGTTTTACCGGGGAGCTGTTTTTT.

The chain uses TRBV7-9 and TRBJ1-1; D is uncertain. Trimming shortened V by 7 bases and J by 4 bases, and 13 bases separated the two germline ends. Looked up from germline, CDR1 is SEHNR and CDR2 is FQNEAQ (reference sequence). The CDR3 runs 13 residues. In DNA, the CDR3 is TGTGCCAGCATCCCACGGGAGGGCACTGAAGCTTTCTTT. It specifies CASIPREGTEAFF.

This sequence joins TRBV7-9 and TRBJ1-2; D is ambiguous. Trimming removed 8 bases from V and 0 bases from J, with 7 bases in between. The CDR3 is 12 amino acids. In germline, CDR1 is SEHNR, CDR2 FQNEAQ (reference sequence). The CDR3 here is CASQGSNYGYTF. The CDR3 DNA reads TGTGCCAGCCAAGGGTCTAACTATGGCTACACCTTC.